Described below is a single T cell receptor (beta chain) sequence and its context. The CDR3 has 15 residues. Looked up from germline, CDR1 is SGHRS and CDR2 is YFSETQ. V was pared by 6 bases and J by 3 bases, with 10 bases of the junction left unmatched. The data belong to a study of T cell responses to AZD1222 COVID-19 vaccine. Libraries were prepared by immunoSEQ multiplex PCR; TCRdb keeps only in-frame clonotypes and omits some of them. The top ten clones hold under 2% of a sample with about 96,000 clones, roughly nine tenths of them seen once. This clonotype originated in an adult in good health. The sample in question was peripheral blood, obtained on day 0 of AZD1222 vaccination. V is TRBV5-1 and J is TRBJ1-1; TRBD1 matches at 8 bases. The CDR3 region has the DNA TGCGCCAGCACGCTTAAACAGGGGGGGTACACTGAAGCTTTCTTT. Amino acids: CASTLKQGGYTEAFF.